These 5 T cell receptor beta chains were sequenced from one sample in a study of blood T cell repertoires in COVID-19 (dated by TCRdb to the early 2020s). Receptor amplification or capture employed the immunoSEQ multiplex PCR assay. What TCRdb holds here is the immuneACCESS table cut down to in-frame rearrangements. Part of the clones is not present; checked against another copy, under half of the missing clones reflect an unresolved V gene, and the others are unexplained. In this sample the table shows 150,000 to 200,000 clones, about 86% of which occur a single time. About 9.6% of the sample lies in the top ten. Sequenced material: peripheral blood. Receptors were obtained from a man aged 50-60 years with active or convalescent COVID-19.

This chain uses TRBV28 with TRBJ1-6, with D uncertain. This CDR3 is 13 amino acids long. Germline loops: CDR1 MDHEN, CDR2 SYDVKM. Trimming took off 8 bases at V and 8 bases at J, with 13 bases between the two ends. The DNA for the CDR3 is TGTGCCAGCTCCAAAGGTCAGGATTCACCCCTCCACTTT. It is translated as CASSKGQDSPLHF.

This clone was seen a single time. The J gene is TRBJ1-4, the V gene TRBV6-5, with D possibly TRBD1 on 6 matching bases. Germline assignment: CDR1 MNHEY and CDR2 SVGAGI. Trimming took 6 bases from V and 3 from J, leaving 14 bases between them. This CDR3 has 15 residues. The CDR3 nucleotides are TGTGCCAGCAGCACCCGGACAGTACCTAATGAAAAACTGTTTTTT. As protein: CASSTRTVPNEKLFF.

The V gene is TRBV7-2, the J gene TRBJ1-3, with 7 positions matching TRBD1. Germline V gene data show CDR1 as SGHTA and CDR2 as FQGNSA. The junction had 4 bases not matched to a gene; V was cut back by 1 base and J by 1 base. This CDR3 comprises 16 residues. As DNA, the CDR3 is TGTGCCAGCAGCTTAGGAGGGGGCCGTTCTGGAAACACCATATATTTT. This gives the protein CASSLGGGRSGNTIYF.

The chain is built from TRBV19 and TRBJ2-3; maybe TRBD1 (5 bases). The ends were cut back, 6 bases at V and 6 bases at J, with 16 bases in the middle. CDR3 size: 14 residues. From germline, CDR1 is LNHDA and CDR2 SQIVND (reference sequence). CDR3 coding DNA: TGTGCCAGTAGGGACAATGACGAACGGGATACGCAGTATTTT. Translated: CASRDNDERDTQYF.

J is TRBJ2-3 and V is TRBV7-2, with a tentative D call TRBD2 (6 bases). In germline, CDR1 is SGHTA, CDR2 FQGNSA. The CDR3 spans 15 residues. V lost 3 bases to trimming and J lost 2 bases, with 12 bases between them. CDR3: CASSFGGSLTDTQYF. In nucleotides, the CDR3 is TGTGCCAGCAGCTTCGGGGGTTCTCTCACAGATACGCAGTATTTT.